Each of the 9 T cell receptor beta chains below was sequenced from the same sample in a study of blood T cell repertoires in COVID-19. Measured with immunoSEQ multiplex PCR; TCRdb has only the in-frame clones, and not every one. This sample carries 200,000 to 250,000 clones, around 88% of them seen once, and the ten largest clones take 14% to 15%. The sample taken for sequencing was PBMCs or T cells enriched from blood (not recorded which). The receptors come from a woman between 50 and 59 years old with acute COVID-19.

The V gene is TRBV4-1, the J gene TRBJ2-3, with TRBD2 as a possible D gene (7 bases). Trimming removed 1 base at V and 10 bases at J, with 24 bases between. The CDR3 spans 17 residues. CDR1 MGHRA and CDR2 YSYEKL come from the germline V gene. For the CDR3, the DNA is TGCGCCAGCAGCCAAGGGGGGCTAGCGGCTTCGGAGCGGTCGCAGTATTTT. It yields the protein CASSQGGLAASERSQYF.

The chain carries TRBV7-3 and TRBJ2-1; tentative D call: TRBD2 (6 bases). Germline V gives CDR1 SGHTA, CDR2 FQGTGA. V was clipped by 2 bases and J by 5 bases, with 13 bases between them. The CDR3 has 15 amino acids. The CDR3 nucleotides are TGTGCCAGCAGCTTAGCTAGCGCAACCAACAATGAGCAGTTCTTC. Translation: CASSLASATNNEQFF.

CDR3 residues: CASSLRQPAYEQYF. The CDR3 DNA sequence: TGTGCCAGCAGTTTACGACAGCCAGCCTACGAGCAGTACTTC. V is TRBV28 and J is TRBJ2-7; a weak D match, TRBD1 (5 bases). In germline, CDR1 is MDHEN, CDR2 SYDVKM. The CDR3 is 14 residues long. V was pared by 2 bases and J by 2 bases, with 10 bases between. Based on the CDR3 plus reference TRBV28 and TRBJ2-7, the full variable domain is DVKVTQSSRYLVKRTGEKVFLECVQDMDHENMFWYRQDPGLGLRLIYFSYDVKMKEKGDIPEGYSVSREKKERFSLILESASTNQTSMYLCASSLRQPAYEQYFGPGTRLTVT.

The table lists this clone with a few counts. For the CDR3, the DNA is TGCGCCAGCAGCCAAGATCTAGGCAACGAGCAGTTCTTC. Residues: CASSQDLGNEQFF. The chain joins TRBV4-1 to TRBJ2-1; D gene ambiguous. From germline, CDR1 is MGHRA and CDR2 YSYEKL. The CDR3 sequence is 13 residues long. Between the trimmed V and J ends, which lost 0 bases and 10 bases, there was a span of 10 bases.

The rearrangement joins TRBV5-1 to TRBJ1-4; the D is unclear. The ends were cut back, 2 bases at V and 7 bases at J, with 12 bases in the middle. The CDR3 runs to 14 residues. The germline V gene encodes CDR1 SGHRS and CDR2 YFSETQ. The CDR3 nucleotides are TGCGCCAGCAGCTTAGCCGGACTCGGTGAAAAACTGTTTTTT. Translation gives CASSLAGLGEKLFF.

V usage is TRBV18 and J usage is TRBJ1-6, with D tentatively TRBD1 (6 bases). Looked up from germline, CDR1 is KGHSH and CDR2 is LQKENI. The CDR3 length is 15 residues. V lost 2 bases and J 6 bases, leaving 11 bases between the germline ends. The CDR3 sequence is CASSPAEGVNSPLHF. The CDR3 nucleotides read TGTGCCAGCTCACCAGCAGAGGGGGTTAATTCACCCCTCCACTTT.

The V gene is TRBV5-1, the J gene TRBJ2-2; 9 nucleotides align to TRBD2. Germline CDR1 and CDR2: SGHRS and YFSETQ. The CDR3 consists of 17 residues. Trimming cost V 1 base and J 6 bases; bases outside gene matches: 10. This CDR3 is CASSLRPRSGRPGELFF. The CDR3 coding sequence is TGCGCCAGCAGCTTGAGGCCGAGGAGCGGGAGGCCCGGGGAGCTGTTTTTT.

The chain employs TRBV6-2 or TRBV6-3 and TRBJ2-7, with a tentative D call TRBD2 (6 bases). The CDR3 is 15 residues long. Germline CDR1 MNHEY, CDR2 SVGEGT. The ends were cut back, 5 bases at V and 1 base at J, with 15 bases in the middle. CDR3 loop: CASSRDLRQSYEQYF. The DNA of the CDR3 is TGTGCCAGCAGTAGGGACTTAAGACAGTCCTACGAGCAGTACTTC.

This chain connects TRBV2 to TRBJ2-4; D is unclear. This CDR3 contains 17 residues. V gave up 7 bases and J gave up 0 bases, with 19 bases separating them. Per the germline V gene, CDR1 is SNHLY and CDR2 is FYNNEI. This CDR3 is CASTAWASVGAKNIQYF. The CDR3 bases are TGTGCCAGCACGGCGTGGGCCTCGGTCGGAGCCAAAAACATTCAGTACTTC.